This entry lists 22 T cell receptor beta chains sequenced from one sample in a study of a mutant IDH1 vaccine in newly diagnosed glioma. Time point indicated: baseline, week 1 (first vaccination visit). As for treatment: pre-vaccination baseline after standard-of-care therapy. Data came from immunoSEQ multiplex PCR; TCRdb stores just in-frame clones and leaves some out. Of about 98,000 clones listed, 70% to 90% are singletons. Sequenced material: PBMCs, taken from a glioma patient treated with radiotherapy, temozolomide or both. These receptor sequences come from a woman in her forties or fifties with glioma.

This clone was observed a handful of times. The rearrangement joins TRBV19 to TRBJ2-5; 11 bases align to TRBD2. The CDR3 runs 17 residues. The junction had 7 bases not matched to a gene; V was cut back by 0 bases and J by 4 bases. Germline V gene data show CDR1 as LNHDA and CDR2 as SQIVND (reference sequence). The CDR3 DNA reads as TGTGCCAGTAGTATAGATGGGGCTAGCGGGAGGTTAGAGACCCAGTACTTC. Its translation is CASSIDGASGRLETQYF.

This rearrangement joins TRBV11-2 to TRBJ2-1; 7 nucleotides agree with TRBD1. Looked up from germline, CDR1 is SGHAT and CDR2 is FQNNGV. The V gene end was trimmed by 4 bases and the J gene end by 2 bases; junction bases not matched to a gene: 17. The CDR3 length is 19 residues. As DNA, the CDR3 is TGTGCCAGCAGCTCGAGACAGGGTTCAAGAGAGCGTACCTACAATGAGCAGTTCTTC. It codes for CASSSRQGSRERTYNEQFF. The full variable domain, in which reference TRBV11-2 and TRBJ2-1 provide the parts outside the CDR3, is EAGVAQSPRYKIIEKRQSVAFWCNPISGHATLYWYQQILGQGPKLLIQFQNNGVVDDSQLPKDRFSAERLKGVDSTLKIQPAKLEDSAVYLCASSSRQGSRERTYNEQFFGPGTRLTVL.

The CDR3 spells CSGAGDSAYNEQFF. CDR3 nucleotides: TGCAGCGGAGCCGGGGACTCCGCCTACAATGAGCAGTTCTTC. This rearrangement joins TRBV29-1 to TRBJ2-1, with D perhaps matching TRBD2 (6 bases). The germline gives CDR1 SQVTM, CDR2 ANQGSEA. Trimming cost V 7 bases and J 2 bases, with 15 bases left between them. The CDR3 loop spans 14 amino acids.

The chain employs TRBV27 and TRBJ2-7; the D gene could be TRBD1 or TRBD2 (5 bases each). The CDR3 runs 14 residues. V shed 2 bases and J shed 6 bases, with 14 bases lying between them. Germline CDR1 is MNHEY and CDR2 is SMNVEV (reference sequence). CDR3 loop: CASSLRGMVTEQYF. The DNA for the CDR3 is TGTGCCAGCAGTTTACGGGGCATGGTGACCGAGCAGTACTTC.

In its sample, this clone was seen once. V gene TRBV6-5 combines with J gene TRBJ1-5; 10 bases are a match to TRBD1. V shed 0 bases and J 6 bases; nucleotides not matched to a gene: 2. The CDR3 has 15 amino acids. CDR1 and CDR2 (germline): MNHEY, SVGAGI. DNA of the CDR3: TGTGCCAGCAGTTACTCAGGACAGGGGGTTCAGCCCCAGCATTTT. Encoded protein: CASSYSGQGVQPQHF.

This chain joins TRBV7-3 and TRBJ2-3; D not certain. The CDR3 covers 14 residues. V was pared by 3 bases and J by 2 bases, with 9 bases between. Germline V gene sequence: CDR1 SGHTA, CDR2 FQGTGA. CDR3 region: CASSLDGSTDTQYF. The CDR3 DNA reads TGTGCCAGCAGCTTGGACGGATCCACAGATACGCAGTATTTT.

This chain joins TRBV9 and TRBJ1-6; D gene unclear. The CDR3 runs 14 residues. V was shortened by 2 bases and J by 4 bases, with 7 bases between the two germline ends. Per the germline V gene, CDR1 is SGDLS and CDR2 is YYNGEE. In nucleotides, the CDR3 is TGTGCCAGCAGCGTGAGTCTTTATAATTCACCCCTCCACTTT. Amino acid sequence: CASSVSLYNSPLHF. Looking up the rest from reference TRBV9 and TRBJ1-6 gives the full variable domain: DSGVTQTPKHLITATGQRVTLRCSPRSGDLSVYWYQQSLDQGLQFLIQYYNGEERAKGNILERFSAQQFPDLHSELNLSSLELGDSALYFCASSVSLYNSPLHFGNGTRLTVT.

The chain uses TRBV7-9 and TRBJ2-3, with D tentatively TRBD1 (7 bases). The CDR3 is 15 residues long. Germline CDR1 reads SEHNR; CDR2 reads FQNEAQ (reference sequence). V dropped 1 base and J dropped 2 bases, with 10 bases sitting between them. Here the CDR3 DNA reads TGTGCCAGCAGCTTAGGGAGGGGGCACACAGATACGCAGTATTTT. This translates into CASSLGRGHTDTQYF.

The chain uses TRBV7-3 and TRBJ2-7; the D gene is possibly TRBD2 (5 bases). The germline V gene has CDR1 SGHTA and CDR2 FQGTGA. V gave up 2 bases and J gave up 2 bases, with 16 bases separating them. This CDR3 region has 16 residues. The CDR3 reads CASSLEGSDVPYEQYF. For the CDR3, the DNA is TGTGCCAGCAGCTTAGAAGGGAGTGACGTTCCCTACGAGCAGTACTTC. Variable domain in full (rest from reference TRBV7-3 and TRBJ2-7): GAGVSQTPSNKVTEKGKYVELRCDPISGHTALYWYRQSLGQGPEFLIYFQGTGAADDSGLPNDRFFAVRPEGSVSTLKIQRTERGDSAVYLCASSLEGSDVPYEQYFGPGTRLTVT.

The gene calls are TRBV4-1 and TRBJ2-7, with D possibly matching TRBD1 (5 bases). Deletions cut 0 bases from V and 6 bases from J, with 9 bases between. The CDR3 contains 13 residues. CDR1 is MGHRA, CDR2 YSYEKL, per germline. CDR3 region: CASSQDAGFEQYF. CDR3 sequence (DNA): TGCGCCAGCAGCCAAGATGCAGGGTTCGAGCAGTACTTC.

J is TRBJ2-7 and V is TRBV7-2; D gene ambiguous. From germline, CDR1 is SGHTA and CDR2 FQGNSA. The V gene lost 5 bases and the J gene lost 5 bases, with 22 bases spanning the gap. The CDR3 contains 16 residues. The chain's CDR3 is CASSPARRRSYDEQYF. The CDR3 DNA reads TGTGCCAGCAGCCCTGCGAGGCGGAGAAGCTATGACGAGCAGTACTTC.

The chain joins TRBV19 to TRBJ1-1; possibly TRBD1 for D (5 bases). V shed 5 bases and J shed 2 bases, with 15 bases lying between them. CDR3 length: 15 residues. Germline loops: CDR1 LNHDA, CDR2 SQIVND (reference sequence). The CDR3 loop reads CASSFGASTNTEAFF. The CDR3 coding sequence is TGTGCCAGTAGTTTTGGGGCTTCTACTAACACTGAAGCTTTCTTT. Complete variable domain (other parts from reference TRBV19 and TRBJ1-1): DGGITQSPKYLFRKEGQNVTLSCEQNLNHDAMYWYRQDPGQGLRLIYYSQIVNDFQKGDIAEGYSVSREKKESFPLTVTSAQKNPTAFYLCASSFGASTNTEAFFGQGTRLTVV.

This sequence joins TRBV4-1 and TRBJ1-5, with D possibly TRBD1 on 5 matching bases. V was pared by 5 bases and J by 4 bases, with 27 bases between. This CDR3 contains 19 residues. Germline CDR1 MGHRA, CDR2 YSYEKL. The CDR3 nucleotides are TGCGCCAGCAGCTACTCGTCACCCCAGGGACGACCCTATAATCAGCCCCAGCATTTT. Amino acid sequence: CASSYSSPQGRPYNQPQHF.

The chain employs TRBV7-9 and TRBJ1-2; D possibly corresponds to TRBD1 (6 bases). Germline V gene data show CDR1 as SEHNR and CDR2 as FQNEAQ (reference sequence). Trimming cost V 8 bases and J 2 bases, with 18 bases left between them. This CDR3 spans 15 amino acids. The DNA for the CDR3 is TGTGCCAGCGATTACCAGGGGACCATCAACTATGGCTACACCTTC. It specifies CASDYQGTINYGYTF.

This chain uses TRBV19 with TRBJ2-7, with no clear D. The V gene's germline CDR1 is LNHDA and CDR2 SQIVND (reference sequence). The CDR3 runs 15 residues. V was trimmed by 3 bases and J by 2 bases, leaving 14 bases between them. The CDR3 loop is CASSMVRAATYEQYF. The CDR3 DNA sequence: TGTGCCAGTAGTATGGTAAGGGCAGCAACCTACGAGCAGTACTTC.

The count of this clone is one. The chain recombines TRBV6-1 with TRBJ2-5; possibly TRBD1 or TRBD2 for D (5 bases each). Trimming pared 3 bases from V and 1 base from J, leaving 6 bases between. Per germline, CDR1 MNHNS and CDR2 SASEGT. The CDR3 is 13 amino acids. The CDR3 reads CASSDGAQETQYF. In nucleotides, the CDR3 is TGTGCCAGCAGTGACGGGGCCCAAGAGACCCAGTACTTC.

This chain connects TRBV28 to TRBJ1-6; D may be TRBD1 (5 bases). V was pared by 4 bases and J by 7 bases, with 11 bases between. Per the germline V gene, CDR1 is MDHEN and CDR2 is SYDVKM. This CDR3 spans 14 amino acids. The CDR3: CASSSDRTNSPLHF. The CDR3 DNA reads TGTGCCAGCAGTTCCGACAGAACAAATTCACCCCTCCACTTT.

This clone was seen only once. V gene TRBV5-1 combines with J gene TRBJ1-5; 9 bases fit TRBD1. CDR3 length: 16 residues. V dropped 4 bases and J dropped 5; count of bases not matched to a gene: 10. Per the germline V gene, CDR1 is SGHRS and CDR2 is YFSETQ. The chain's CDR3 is CASSPTGTGWDQPQHF. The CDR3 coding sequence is TGCGCCAGCAGCCCGACCGGGACAGGGTGGGATCAGCCCCAGCATTTT.

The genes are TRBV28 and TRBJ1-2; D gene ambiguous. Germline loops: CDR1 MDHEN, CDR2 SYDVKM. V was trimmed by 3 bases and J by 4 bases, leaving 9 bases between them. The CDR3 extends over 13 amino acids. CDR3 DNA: TGTGCCAGCAGTTTCAGCACTAGCTATGGCTACACCTTC. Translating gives CASSFSTSYGYTF.

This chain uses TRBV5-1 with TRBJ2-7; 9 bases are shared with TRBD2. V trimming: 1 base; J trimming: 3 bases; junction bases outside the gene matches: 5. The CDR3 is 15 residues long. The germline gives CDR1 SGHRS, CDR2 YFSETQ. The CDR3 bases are TGCGCCAGCAGCTTGACCGTAGCGGGAGACTACGAGCAGTACTTC. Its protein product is CASSLTVAGDYEQYF.

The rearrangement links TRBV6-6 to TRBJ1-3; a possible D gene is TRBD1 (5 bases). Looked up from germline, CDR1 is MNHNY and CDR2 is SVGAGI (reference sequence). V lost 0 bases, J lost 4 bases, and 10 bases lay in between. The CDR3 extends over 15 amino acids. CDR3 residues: CASSYSGGKGNTIYF. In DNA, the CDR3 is TGTGCCAGCAGTTACTCGGGGGGAAAGGGAAACACCATATATTTT.

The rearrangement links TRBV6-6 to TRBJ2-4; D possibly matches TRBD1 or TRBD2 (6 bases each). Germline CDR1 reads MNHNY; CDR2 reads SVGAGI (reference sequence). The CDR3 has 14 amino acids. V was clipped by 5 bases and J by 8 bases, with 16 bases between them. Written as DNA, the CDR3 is TGTGCCAGCAGTACCCGGAGGGGGATAGACATTCAGTACTTC. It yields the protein CASSTRRGIDIQYF.